This entry describes one T cell receptor beta chain. Its matching antigen is unknown. The source of the sample is a study of blood T cells in healthy people across ages. The study's findings and limits: It was not known whether donors were CMV positive (a possible confounder of expanded clonotype changes). Comparison with aged donors showed that long-lived donors had more naive CD4+ cells and higher diversity.

It was with a sample-barcoded 5' primer and a J-beta primer mix that a second PCR of roughly 7 to 12 cycles was run. TCRdb re-analysed the 5' RACE reads in MiXCR, keeping a single row per CDR3 protein. The sample has fewer than 750,000 distinct CDR3 sequences; more than 45% are singletons. Germline V gives CDR1 SGHTA, CDR2 FQGTGA. The ends were cut back, 5 bases at V and 4 bases at J, with 17 bases in the middle. The CDR3 is 15 amino acids. Sequencing was carried out using blood. The V gene is TRBV7-3, the J gene TRBJ1-1; a weak D match, TRBD1 (5 bases). This clonotype was obtained from a man older than 75 in good health. In DNA, the CDR3 is TGTGCCAGCAGCCCAAACGGGGGGTTGCGCACTGAAGCTTTCTTT. This translates into CASSPNGGLRTEAFF.